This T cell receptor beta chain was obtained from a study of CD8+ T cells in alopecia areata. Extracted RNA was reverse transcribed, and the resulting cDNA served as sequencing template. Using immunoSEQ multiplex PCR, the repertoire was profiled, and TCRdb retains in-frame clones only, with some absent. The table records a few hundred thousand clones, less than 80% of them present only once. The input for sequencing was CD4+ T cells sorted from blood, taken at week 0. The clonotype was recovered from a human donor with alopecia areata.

CDR3 residues: CASSSGMNNEQFF. The CDR3, as DNA: TGCGCCAGCAGCTCAGGCATGAACAATGAGCAGTTCTTC. This chain connects TRBV5-1 to TRBJ2-1, with no clear D. The ends were cut back, 3 bases at V and 5 bases at J, with 9 bases in the middle. CDR3 length equals 13 residues. Germline V gene sequence: CDR1 SGHRS, CDR2 YFSETQ. The entire variable domain, with the rest obtained from reference TRBV5-1 and TRBJ2-1, is as follows: KAGVTQTPRYLIKTRGQQVTLSCSPISGHRSVSWYQQTPGQGLQFLFEYFSETQRNKGNFPGRFSGRQFSNSRSEMNVSTLELGDSALYLCASSSGMNNEQFFGPGTRLTVL.